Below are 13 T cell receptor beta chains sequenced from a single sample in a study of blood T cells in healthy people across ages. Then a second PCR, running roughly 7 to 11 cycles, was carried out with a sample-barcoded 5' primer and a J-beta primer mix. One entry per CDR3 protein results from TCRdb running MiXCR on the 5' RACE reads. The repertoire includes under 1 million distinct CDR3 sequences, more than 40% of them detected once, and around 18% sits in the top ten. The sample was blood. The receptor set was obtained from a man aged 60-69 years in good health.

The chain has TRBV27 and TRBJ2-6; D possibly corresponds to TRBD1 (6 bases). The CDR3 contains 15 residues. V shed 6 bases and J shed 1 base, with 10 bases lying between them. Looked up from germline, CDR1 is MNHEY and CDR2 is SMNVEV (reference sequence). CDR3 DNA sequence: TGTGCCAGCAGGGACAGCGGATCTGGGGCCAACGTCCTGACTTTC. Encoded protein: CASRDSGSGANVLTF. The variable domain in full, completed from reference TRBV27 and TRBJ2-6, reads EAQVTQNPRYLITVTGKKLTVTCSQNMNHEYMSWYRQDPGLGLRQIYYSMNVEVTDKGDVPEGYKVSRKEKRNFPLILESPSPNQTSLYFCASRDSGSGANVLTFGAGSRLTVL.

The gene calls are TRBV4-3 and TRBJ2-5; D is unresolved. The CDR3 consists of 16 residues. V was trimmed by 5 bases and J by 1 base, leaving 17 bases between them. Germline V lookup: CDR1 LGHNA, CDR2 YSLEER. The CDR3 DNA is TGCGCCAGCAGCTTGGACGGAACAATGCGCCAAGAGACCCAGTACTTC. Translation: CASSLDGTMRQETQYF.

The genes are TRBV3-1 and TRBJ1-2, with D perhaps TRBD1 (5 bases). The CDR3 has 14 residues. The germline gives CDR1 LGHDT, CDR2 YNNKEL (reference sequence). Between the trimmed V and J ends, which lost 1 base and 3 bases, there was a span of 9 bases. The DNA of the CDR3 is TGTGCCAGCAGCCAAGGGGACTCAGACTATGGCTACACCTTC. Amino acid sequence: CASSQGDSDYGYTF.

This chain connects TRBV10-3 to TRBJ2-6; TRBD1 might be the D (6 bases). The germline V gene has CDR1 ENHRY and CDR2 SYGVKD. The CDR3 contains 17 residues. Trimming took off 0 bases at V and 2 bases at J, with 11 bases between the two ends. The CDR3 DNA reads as TGTGCCATCAGTGAGTCCGGCCAGGGGACTGGGGCCAACGTCCTGACTTTC. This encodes CAISESGQGTGANVLTF.

Here the CDR3 DNA reads TGTGCCAGCAGCGGAGACTACGAGCAGTACTTC. It translates to CASSGDYEQYF. The genes are TRBV2 and TRBJ2-7; D is undetermined. The CDR3 has 11 residues. Trimming took 6 bases from V and 3 from J, leaving 6 bases between them. Germline V CDR1 and CDR2: SNHLY, FYNNEI.

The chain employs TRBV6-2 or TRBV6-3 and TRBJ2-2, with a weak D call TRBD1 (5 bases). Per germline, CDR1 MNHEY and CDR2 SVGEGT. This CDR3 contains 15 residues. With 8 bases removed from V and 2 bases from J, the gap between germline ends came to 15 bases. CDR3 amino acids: CASGQGLANTGELFF. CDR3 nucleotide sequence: TGTGCCAGCGGACAAGGGCTGGCCAACACCGGGGAGCTGTTTTTT.

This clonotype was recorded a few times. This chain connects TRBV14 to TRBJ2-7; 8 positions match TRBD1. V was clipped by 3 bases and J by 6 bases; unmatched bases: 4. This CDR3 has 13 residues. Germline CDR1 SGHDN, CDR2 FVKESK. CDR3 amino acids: CASSQSTGGEQYF. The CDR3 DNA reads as TGTGCCAGCAGCCAGAGCACAGGGGGCGAGCAGTACTTC.

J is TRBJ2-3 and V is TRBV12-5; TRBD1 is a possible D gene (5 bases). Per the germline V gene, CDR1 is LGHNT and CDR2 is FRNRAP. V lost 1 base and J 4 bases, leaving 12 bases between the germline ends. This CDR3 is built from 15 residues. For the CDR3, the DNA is TGTGCTAGTGGTTTGGGGACATCGAGAGCAGATACGCAGTATTTT. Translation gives CASGLGTSRADTQYF. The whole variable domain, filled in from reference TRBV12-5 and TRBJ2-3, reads DARVTQTPRHKVTEMGQEVTMRCQPILGHNTVFWYRQTMMQGLELLAYFRNRAPLDDSGMPKDRFSAEMPDATLATLKIQPSEPRDSAVYFCASGLGTSRADTQYFGPGTRLTVL.

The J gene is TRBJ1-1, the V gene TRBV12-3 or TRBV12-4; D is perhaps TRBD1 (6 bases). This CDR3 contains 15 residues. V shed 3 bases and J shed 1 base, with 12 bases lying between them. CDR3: CASSFPGTSNTEAFF. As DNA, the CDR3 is TGTGCCAGCAGTTTTCCCGGGACATCGAACACTGAAGCTTTCTTT.

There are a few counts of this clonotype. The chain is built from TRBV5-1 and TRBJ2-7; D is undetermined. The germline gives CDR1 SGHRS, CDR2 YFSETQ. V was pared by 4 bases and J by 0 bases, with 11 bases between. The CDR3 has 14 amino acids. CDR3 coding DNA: TGCGCCAGCAGCGTGGATCCAGACTCCTACGAGCAGTACTTC. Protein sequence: CASSVDPDSYEQYF.

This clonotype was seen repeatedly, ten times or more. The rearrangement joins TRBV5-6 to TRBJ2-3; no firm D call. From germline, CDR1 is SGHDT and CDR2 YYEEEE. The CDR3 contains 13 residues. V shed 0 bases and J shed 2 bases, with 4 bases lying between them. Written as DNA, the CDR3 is TGTGCCAGCAGCTTGGTGGACACAGATACGCAGTATTTT. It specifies CASSLVDTDTQYF.

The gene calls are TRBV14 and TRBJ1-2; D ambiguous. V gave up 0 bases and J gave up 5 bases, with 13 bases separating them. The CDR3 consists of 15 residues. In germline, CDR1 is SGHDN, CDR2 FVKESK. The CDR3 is CASSQDWAGMYGYTF. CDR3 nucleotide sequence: TGTGCCAGCAGCCAAGATTGGGCAGGCATGTATGGCTACACCTTC.

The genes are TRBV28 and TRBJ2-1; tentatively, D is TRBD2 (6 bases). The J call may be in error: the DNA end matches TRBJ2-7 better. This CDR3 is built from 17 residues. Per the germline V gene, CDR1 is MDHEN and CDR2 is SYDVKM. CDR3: CASSLSPGAAAAYEQYF. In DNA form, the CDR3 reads TGTGCCAGCAGTTTATCGCCGGGAGCCGCGGCGGCCTACGAGCAGTACTTC.